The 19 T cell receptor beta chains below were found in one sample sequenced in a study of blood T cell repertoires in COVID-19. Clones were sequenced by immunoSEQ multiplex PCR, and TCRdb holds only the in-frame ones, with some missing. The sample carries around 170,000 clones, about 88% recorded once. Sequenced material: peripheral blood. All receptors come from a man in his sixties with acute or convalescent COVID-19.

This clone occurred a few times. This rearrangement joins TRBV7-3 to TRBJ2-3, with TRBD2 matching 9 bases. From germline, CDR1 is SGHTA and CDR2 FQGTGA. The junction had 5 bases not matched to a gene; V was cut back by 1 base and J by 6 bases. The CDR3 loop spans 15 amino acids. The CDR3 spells CASSLIAGGPDTQYF. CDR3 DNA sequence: TGTGCCAGCAGCTTAATTGCGGGAGGGCCCGATACGCAGTATTTT.

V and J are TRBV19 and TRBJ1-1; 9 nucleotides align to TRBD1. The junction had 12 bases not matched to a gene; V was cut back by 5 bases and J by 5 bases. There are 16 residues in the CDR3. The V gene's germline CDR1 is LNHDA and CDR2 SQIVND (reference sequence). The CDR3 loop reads CASSPQGARVGTEAFF. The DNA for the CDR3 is TGTGCCAGTAGTCCACAGGGGGCGCGAGTAGGAACTGAAGCTTTCTTT.

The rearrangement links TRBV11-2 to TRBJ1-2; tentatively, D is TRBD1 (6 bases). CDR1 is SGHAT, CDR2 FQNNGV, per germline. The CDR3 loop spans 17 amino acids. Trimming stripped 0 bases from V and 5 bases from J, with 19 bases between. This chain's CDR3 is CASSLDAVGRGDYGYTF. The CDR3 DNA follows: TGTGCCAGCAGCTTAGATGCCGTGGGCAGGGGCGATTATGGCTACACCTTC.

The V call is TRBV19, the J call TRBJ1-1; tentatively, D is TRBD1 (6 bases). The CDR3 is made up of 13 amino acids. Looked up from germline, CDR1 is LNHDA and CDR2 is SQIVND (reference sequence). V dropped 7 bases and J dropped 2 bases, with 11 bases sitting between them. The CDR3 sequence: CASNPDSNTEAFF. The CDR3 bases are TGTGCCAGTAACCCGGACAGTAACACTGAAGCTTTCTTT.

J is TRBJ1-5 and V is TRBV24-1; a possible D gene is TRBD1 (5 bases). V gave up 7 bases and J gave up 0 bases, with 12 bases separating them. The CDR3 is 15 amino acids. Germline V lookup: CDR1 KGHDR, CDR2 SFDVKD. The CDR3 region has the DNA TGTGCCACCAGCCCTGGGGGGTATAGCAATCAGCCCCAGCATTTT. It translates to CATSPGGYSNQPQHF.

CDR3 protein: CATSEPGGNIQYF. In DNA, the CDR3 is TGTGCCACCAGTGAGCCGGGAGGAAACATTCAGTACTTC. The chain carries TRBV24-1 and TRBJ2-4; 7 bases line up with TRBD2. Germline-derived CDR1 and CDR2 are KGHDR and SFDVKD. This CDR3 has 13 amino acids. V shed 4 bases, J shed 6 bases, and the junction held 2 bases outside the gene matches.

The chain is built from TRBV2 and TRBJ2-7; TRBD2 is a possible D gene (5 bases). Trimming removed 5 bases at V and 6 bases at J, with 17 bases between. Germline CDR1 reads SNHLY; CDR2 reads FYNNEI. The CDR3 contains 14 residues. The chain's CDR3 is CASSSPPRGREQYF. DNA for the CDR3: TGTGCCAGCAGTAGCCCCCCCCGGGGTCGCGAGCAGTACTTC.

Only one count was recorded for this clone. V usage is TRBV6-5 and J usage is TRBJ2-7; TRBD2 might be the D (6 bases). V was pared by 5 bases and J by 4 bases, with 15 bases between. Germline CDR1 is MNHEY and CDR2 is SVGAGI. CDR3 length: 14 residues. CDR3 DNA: TGTGCCAGCAGTCCCGGGACGGCGGGGTACGAGCAGTACTTC. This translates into CASSPGTAGYEQYF.

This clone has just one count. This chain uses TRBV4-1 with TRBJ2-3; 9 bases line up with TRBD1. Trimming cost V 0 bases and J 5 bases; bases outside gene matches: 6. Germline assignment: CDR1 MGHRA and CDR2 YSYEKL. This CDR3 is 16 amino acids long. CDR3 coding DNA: TGCGCCAGCAGCCAAGACCCGGGACAGGGTAGAGATACGCAGTATTTT. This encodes CASSQDPGQGRDTQYF.

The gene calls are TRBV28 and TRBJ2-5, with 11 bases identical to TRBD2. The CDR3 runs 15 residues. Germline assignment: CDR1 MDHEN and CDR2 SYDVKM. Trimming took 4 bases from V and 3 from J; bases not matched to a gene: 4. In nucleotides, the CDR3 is TGTGCCAGCAGTTGGGCTAGCGGGGGGAAAGAGACCCAGTACTTC. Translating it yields CASSWASGGKETQYF.

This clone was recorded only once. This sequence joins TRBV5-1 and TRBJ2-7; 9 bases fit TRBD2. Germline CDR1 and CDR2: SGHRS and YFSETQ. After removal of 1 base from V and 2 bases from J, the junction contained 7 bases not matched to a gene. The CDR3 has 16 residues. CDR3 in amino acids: CASSLNPSGAAYEQYF. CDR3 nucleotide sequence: TGCGCCAGCAGCTTGAACCCTAGCGGGGCGGCCTACGAGCAGTACTTC.

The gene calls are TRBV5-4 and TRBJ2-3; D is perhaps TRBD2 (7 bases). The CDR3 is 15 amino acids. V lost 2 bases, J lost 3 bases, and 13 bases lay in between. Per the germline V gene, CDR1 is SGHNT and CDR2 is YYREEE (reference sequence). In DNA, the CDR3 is TGTGCCAGCAGCTTCGAGGGGGGGCTGACAGATACGCAGTATTTT. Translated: CASSFEGGLTDTQYF. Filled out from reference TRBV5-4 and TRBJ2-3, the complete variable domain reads ETGVTQSPTHLIKTRGQQVTLRCSSQSGHNTVSWYQQALGQGPQFIFQYYREEENGRGNFPPRFSGLQFPNYSSELNVNALELDDSALYLCASSFEGGLTDTQYFGPGTRLTVL.

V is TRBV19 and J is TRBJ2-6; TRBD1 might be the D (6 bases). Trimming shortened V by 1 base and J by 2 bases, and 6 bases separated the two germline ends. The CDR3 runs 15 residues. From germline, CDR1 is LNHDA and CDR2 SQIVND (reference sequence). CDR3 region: CASSIAGAGANVLTF. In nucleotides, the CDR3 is TGTGCCAGTAGTATAGCAGGGGCTGGGGCCAACGTCCTGACTTTC.

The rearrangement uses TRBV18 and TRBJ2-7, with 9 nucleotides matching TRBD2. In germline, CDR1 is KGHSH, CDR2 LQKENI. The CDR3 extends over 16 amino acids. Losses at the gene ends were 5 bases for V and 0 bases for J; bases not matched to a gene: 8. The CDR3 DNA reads TGTGCCAGCTCAGTTGTAATGGGACTAGCCTCCTACGAGCAGTACTTC. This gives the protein CASSVVMGLASYEQYF.

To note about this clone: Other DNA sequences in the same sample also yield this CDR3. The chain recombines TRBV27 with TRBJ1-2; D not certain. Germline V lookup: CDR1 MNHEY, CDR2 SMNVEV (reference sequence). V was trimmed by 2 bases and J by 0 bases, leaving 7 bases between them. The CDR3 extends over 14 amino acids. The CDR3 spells CASSLKQANYGYTF. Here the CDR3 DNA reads TGTGCCAGCAGTTTAAAGCAGGCTAACTATGGCTACACCTTC.

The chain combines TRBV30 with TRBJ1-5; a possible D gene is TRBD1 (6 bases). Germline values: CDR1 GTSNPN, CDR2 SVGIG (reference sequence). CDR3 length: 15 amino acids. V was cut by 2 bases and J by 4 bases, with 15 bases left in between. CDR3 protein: CAWSFRGALNQPQHF. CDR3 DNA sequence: TGTGCCTGGAGTTTCCGGGGGGCACTGAATCAGCCCCAGCATTTT.

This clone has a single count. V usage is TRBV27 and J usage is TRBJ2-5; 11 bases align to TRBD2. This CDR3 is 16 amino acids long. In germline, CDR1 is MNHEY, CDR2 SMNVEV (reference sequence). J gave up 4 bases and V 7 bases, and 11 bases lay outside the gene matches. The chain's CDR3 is CASMERRLAGSETQYF. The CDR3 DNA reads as TGTGCCAGCATGGAACGCCGACTAGCGGGGTCAGAGACCCAGTACTTC.

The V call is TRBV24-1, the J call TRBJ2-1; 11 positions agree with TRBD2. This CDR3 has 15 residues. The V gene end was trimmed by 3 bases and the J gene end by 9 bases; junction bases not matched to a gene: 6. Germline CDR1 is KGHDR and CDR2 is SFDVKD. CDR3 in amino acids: CATSDTSGRGGEQFF. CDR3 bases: TGTGCCACCAGTGATACTAGCGGGAGAGGAGGTGAGCAGTTCTTC.

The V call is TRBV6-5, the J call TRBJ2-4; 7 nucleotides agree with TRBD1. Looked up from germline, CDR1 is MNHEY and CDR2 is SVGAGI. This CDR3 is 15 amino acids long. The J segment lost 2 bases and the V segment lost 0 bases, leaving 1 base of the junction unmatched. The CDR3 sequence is CASSYSTGTKNIQYF. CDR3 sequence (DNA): TGTGCCAGCAGTTACTCGACAGGGACCAAAAACATTCAGTACTTC.